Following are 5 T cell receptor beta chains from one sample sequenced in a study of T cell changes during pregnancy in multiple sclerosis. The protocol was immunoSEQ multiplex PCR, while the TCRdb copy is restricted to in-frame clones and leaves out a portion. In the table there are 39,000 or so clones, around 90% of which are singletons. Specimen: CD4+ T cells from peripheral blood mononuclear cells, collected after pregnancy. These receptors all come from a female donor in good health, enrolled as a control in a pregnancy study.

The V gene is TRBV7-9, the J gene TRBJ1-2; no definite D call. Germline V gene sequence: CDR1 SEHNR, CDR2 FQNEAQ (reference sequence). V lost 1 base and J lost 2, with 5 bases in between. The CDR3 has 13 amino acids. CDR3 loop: CASSLGGNYGYTF. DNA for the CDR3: TGTGCCAGCAGCTTAGGAGGGAACTATGGCTACACCTTC.

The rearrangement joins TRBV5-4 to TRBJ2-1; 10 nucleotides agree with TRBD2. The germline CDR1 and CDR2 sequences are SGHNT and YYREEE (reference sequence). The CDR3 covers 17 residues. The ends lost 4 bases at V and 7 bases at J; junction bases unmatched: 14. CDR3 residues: CASSPNLAGGKLNEQFF. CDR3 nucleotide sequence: TGTGCCAGCAGCCCTAACTTAGCGGGGGGCAAGCTAAATGAGCAGTTCTTC. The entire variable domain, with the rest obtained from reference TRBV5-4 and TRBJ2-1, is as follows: ETGVTQSPTHLIKTRGQQVTLRCSSQSGHNTVSWYQQALGQGPQFIFQYYREEENGRGNFPPRFSGLQFPNYSSELNVNALELDDSALYLCASSPNLAGGKLNEQFFGPGTRLTVL.

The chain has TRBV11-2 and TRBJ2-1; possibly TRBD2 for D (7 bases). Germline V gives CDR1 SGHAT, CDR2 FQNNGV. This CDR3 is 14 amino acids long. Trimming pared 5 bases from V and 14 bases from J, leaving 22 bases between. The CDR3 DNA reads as TGTGCCAGCAGCGCAACAATCGTGGGAGGGGGGGAGTTCTTC. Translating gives CASSATIVGGGEFF.

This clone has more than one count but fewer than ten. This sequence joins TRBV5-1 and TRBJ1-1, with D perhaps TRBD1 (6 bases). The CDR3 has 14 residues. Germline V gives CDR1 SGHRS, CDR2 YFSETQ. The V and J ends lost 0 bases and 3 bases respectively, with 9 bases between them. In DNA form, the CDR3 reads TGCGCCAGCAGCTTGGCCAGGGGAGACACTGAAGCTTTCTTT. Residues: CASSLARGDTEAFF.

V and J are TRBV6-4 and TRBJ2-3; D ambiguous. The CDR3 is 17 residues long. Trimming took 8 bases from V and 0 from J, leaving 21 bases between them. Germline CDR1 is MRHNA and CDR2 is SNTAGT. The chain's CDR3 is CASSPQLRLTSTDTQYF. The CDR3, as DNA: TGTGCCAGCTCTCCACAACTACGGCTCACTAGCACAGATACGCAGTATTTT.